The rows below give T cell receptor beta chains drawn from one sample of a study of beta chain features in type 1 diabetes. Clones were read by immunoSEQ multiplex PCR, and TCRdb kept only the in-frame ones, dropping some. The sample records approximately 70,000 clones, 45% to 50% being singletons. Sequences were obtained from central memory CD4+ T cells from blood. The source is a man aged 30 to 39 with type 1 diabetes. Each CDR3 is given with its conserved first and last residue. Each record gives: CDR3 DNA, CDR3 protein, D gene, J gene, V gene, clone size. A D gene is named only where the DNA matches it firmly. Size is omitted from some rows. Given values are once, few, many or a class for expanded clones.

TGCGCCAGCAGCCAAGGGGGACAGGGGTACAATGAGCAGTTCTTC,CASSQGGQGYNEQFF,TRBD1,TRBJ2-1,TRBV4-1,-
TGTGCCAGCAGCTTATCGGGGACAGGGCCGGGTGAGCAGTACTTC,CASSLSGTGPGEQYF,TRBD1,TRBJ2-5,TRBV7-2,few
TGTGCCAGCAGGCCCGGAGGGACCGGGGAGCTGTTTTTT,CASRPGGTGELFF,-,TRBJ2-2,TRBV27,-
TGTGCCAGTAGTAGCGGGGGACATAGCACAGATACGCAGTATTTT,CASSSGGHSTDTQYF,-,TRBJ2-3,TRBV19,once
TGTGCCAGCAGCTCTCACCGGACTAGCGGGAGCACAGATACGCAGTATTTT,CASSSHRTSGSTDTQYF,TRBD2,TRBJ2-3,TRBV11-2,-
TGTGCCAGCAGTATACCCGGGACAGTCTACAATGAGCAGTTCTTC,CASSIPGTVYNEQFF,TRBD1,TRBJ2-1,TRBV27,-
TGTGCCAGCAGTTTCGGCGGGGCGGGCTCCTACAATGAGCAGTTCTTC,CASSFGGAGSYNEQFF,-,TRBJ2-1,TRBV28,-
TGTGCCAGCTTAAGCGGGGCTAACTCTGGGGCCAACGTCCTGACTTTC,CASLSGANSGANVLTF,TRBD2,TRBJ2-6,TRBV28,-
TGCGCCAGCAGCTTGACAGGACAGAGTAACTATGGCTACACCTTC,CASSLTGQSNYGYTF,-,TRBJ1-2,TRBV5-1,-
TGCGCCAGCAGCTTACAGGGGGCGGACACCGGGGAGCTGTTTTTT,CASSLQGADTGELFF,TRBD1,TRBJ2-2,TRBV5-1,few
TGTGCCAGCAGTTCTATTACAGGGAGTCGCACCGGGGAGCTGTTTTTT,CASSSITGSRTGELFF,-,TRBJ2-2,TRBV6-5,few
TGTGCCAGCAGCTCCGGACAGGGCCCCTACGAGCAGTACTTC,CASSSGQGPYEQYF,TRBD1,TRBJ2-7,TRBV11-3,few
TGCGCCAGCAGCTTTACCGGGGGGTACCAAGAGACCCAGTACTTC,CASSFTGGYQETQYF,TRBD2,TRBJ2-5,TRBV5-1,-
TGTGCCAGCAGCCTAAGGACAAGGCCGGAAGAGACCCAGTACTTC,CASSLRTRPEETQYF,-,TRBJ2-5,TRBV9,-
TGCGCCAGCACCCTGAGGCCCCCGGAGGATACGCAGTATTTT,CASTLRPPEDTQYF,-,TRBJ2-3,TRBV5-1,-
TGCAGCGTCCAAAGGGGGGGGTCCGCAGATACGCAGTATTTT,CSVQRGGSADTQYF,-,TRBJ2-3,TRBV29-1,-
TGCAGCGTTGCGGAAATAGCGGGAGTGGGAGGCAATGAGCAGTTCTTC,CSVAEIAGVGGNEQFF,TRBD2,TRBJ2-1,TRBV29-1,-
TGTGCCAGCAGTGAAGCGGGATACCTACGGGAGCAGTACTTC,CASSEAGYLREQYF,-,TRBJ2-5,TRBV6-1,few
TGTGCCATCAGTGAATGGGACAGGGAGGAGACCCAGTACTTC,CAISEWDREETQYF,TRBD1,TRBJ2-5,TRBV10-3,-
TGTGCCAGTGCGGCGGGAGGGTTGCAAGAGACCCAGTACTTC,CASAAGGLQETQYF,TRBD2,TRBJ2-5,TRBV6-1,-
TGTGCCAGCAGCTTGGAGAAGCCCTGGGATGAGCAGTTCTTC,CASSLEKPWDEQFF,-,TRBJ2-1,TRBV11-2,few
TGTGCCAGCAGCACTGACACCCACTATGGCTACACCTTC,CASSTDTHYGYTF,-,TRBJ1-2,TRBV7-2,few
TGTGCCAGCAGCACTAGTCGGCTCCGAGAGACCCAGTACTTC,CASSTSRLRETQYF,-,TRBJ2-5,TRBV7-2,few
TGTGCCTGGAGTGTTAAGCGCAATGAGCAGTTCTTC,CAWSVKRNEQFF,-,TRBJ2-1,TRBV30,few
TGCGCCAGCCTGAACACGGACAGGGGCAGCACAGATACGCAGTATTTT,CASLNTDRGSTDTQYF,TRBD1,TRBJ2-3,TRBV5-1,few
TGTGCCAGCACCCCACAGGGGGCGCCTGGCTACACCTTC,CASTPQGAPGYTF,TRBD1,TRBJ1-2,TRBV6-6,-
TGTGCCAGCAGCTTGAGGGACACCAGGGATAGCACTGAAGCTTTCTTT,CASSLRDTRDSTEAFF,-,TRBJ1-1,TRBV5-4,-
TGCGCCACCTCTCCGGGCTCCTACAATGAGCAGTTCTTC,CATSPGSYNEQFF,-,TRBJ2-1,TRBV5-1,-
TGTGCCAGCAGCTTGCAGACAGGCGGGACTGAAGCTTTCTTT,CASSLQTGGTEAFF,-,TRBJ1-1,TRBV11-2,-
TGTGCCAGCGCGGCGCGGGGCGGTACTGAAGCTTTCTTT,CASAARGGTEAFF,-,TRBJ1-1,TRBV7-2,-
TGTGCCACATCGTTAGCGGGACAAGAGACCCAGTACTTC,CATSLAGQETQYF,TRBD2,TRBJ2-5,TRBV19,few
TGTGCCAGCAGTGAAGCGCTCGGGACAGGGGGTACAGATACGCAGTATTTT,CASSEALGTGGTDTQYF,TRBD1,TRBJ2-3,TRBV6-1,-
TGTGCCAGCAGTGAAGCGGGGACAGACGGTCAGCCCCAGCATTTT,CASSEAGTDGQPQHF,TRBD1,TRBJ1-5,TRBV6-1,-
TGCGCCAGCAGCTCAGGGGACCGGCACGAGCAGTACTTC,CASSSGDRHEQYF,-,TRBJ2-7,TRBV5-1,-
TGTGCCAGCAGTGAATTGGGGTCCCGCGGGGCACCTAACTATGGCTACACCTTC,CASSELGSRGAPNYGYTF,-,TRBJ1-2,TRBV25-1,-
TGCGCCAGCAGTGAAGGGACTAGCCGGAATGAGCAGTTCTTC,CASSEGTSRNEQFF,TRBD2,TRBJ2-1,TRBV10-2,-
TGTGCCTGGAGTCGCGGGGCAGGGGGTGAGCAGTTCTTC,CAWSRGAGGEQFF,-,TRBJ2-1,TRBV30,-
TGTGCCACCAGCAGAGATCAGGGTTCACCCCTCCACTTT,CATSRDQGSPLHF,-,TRBJ1-6,TRBV15,-
TGTGCCTGGAGACTACAGGGGGGGCCCCTCCACTTT,CAWRLQGGPLHF,TRBD1,TRBJ1-6,TRBV30,-
TGTGCCAGCAGTGATGTTAGCGGGAGGGGTGGAAATGAGCAGTTCTTC,CASSDVSGRGGNEQFF,TRBD2,TRBJ2-1,TRBV25-1,-
TGTGCCAGCAGCTTGGGGACAGGGGGAACTGGAAACACCATATATTTT,CASSLGTGGTGNTIYF,TRBD1,TRBJ1-3,TRBV5-6,-
TGTGCCAGTGACAGGGGGTTAGCCGGGGAGCTGTTTTTT,CASDRGLAGELFF,TRBD1,TRBJ2-2,TRBV30,-
TGCAGCGTTGACGCGGCGGGGGAACTACAAGAGACCCAGTACTTC,CSVDAAGELQETQYF,TRBD2,TRBJ2-5,TRBV29-1,-
TGTGCCAGCCGCCCAAGGGGATGGGGAAACACCATATATTTT,CASRPRGWGNTIYF,-,TRBJ1-3,TRBV6-1,-
TGCGCCAGCAACCCCAGGGGGGTTGGGGAGACCCAGTACTTC,CASNPRGVGETQYF,-,TRBJ2-5,TRBV5-1,-
TGCAGCGCCACAGGGGGAGGCACAGATACGCAGTATTTT,CSATGGGTDTQYF,TRBD1,TRBJ2-3,TRBV29-1,-
TGTGCCAGCGGGGCTGGTGGAGACTATGGCTACACCTTC,CASGAGGDYGYTF,-,TRBJ1-2,TRBV2,-
TGTGCCAGCAGCAAGTCGGGCTCGGGGAGTGAAAAACTGTTTTTT,CASSKSGSGSEKLFF,-,TRBJ1-4,TRBV7-9,few
TGTGCCGTGGGCAACTACGAGCAGTACTTC,CAVGNYEQYF,-,TRBJ2-7,TRBV7-9,-
TGCACCACAAACAGGGACGGAGAGACCCAGTACTTC,CTTNRDGETQYF,-,TRBJ2-5,TRBV29-1,few
TGTGCCATCTCCCCGGGAATCGGAACAGATACGCAGTATTTT,CAISPGIGTDTQYF,-,TRBJ2-3,TRBV10-3,few
TGTGCCAGCAGCTTCTACACTGAAGCTTTCTTT,CASSFYTEAFF,-,TRBJ1-1,TRBV5-6,few
TGTGCCAGCACCTTCCTCGAAGGGGCAGGCTATGGCTACACCTTC,CASTFLEGAGYGYTF,-,TRBJ1-2,TRBV7-9,few
TGTGCCAGTAGAGACACTAGCACAGATACGCAGTATTTT,CASRDTSTDTQYF,-,TRBJ2-3,TRBV19,few
TGTGCCAGCAGACAGGGGACAGGGATAATGAACACTGAAGCTTTCTTT,CASRQGTGIMNTEAFF,TRBD1,TRBJ1-1,TRBV28,-
TGTGCCAGCAGTGAAATTCAGGGGGCGAAGCAGTACTTC,CASSEIQGAKQYF,TRBD1,TRBJ2-7,TRBV2,-
TGCGCCAGCAGGAGACAGGGGGTCGGGGCAACTAATGAAAAACTGTTTTTT,CASRRQGVGATNEKLFF,TRBD1,TRBJ1-4,TRBV5-1,few
TGTGCCAGCACCCGTAGCGGGGAGTACAATGAGCAGTTCTTC,CASTRSGEYNEQFF,TRBD2,TRBJ2-1,TRBV6-6,-